This T cell receptor (beta chain) was profiled in a study of T cell responses to AZD1222 COVID-19 vaccine. Study outcomes and limitations: Vaccine-related CD4 TCRs covered spike, predominating at 160-218 and 743-854. Close to half of spike-specific TCRs reportedly recognize unmutated variant regions.

TCRdb's table, derived via immunoSEQ multiplex PCR, lists solely in-frame clones and lacks some. Found here are about 270,000 clones, 94% of them singletons; the top ten hold approximately 0.52%. CDR1 is LNHDA and CDR2 is SQIVND in the germline V gene (reference sequence). V was pared by 4 bases and J by 2 bases, with 5 bases of the junction left unmatched. The CDR3 loop spans 15 amino acids. Concerning this clone itself: Its antigen is unidentified.

The sequence was obtained from an adult who received the AZD1222 COVID-19 vaccine. The input for sequencing was peripheral blood, taken 28 days after the second AZD1222 dose. V is TRBV19 and J is TRBJ2-5; the match to TRBD2 covers 9 bases. The CDR3 protein is CASSTATSGQETQYF. Written as DNA, the CDR3 is TGTGCCAGTAGTACCGCGACTAGCGGACAAGAGACCCAGTACTTC.